The TCR beta chain described here comes from a study of blood T cell repertoires in COVID-19. Sequenced by immunoSEQ multiplex PCR; TCRdb stores in-frame clones only, minus some. The repertoire has approximately 68,000 clones, roughly 88% of them found once; the top ten carry approximately 3%. The germline V gene has CDR1 MGHDK and CDR2 SYGVNS. The CDR3 spans 13 residues. Losses at the gene ends were 10 bases for V and 1 base for J; bases not matched to a gene: 6. This TCR came from a man aged 65 to 79 with active or convalescent COVID-19. Sequenced: peripheral blood. This chain uses TRBV25-1 with TRBJ1-1, with 7 bases lining up with TRBD1. CDR3: CATRGQTNTEAFF. CDR3 nucleotides: TGTGCCACCAGGGGACAGACGAACACTGAAGCTTTCTTT. Drawing the rest from reference TRBV25-1 and TRBJ1-1, the complete variable domain is EADIYQTPRYLVIGTGKKITLECSQTMGHDKMYWYQQDPGMELHLIHYSYGVNSTEKGDLSSESTVSRIRTEHFPLTLESARPSHTSQYLCATRGQTNTEAFFGQGTRLTVV.